One and the same sample provided the 2 T cell receptor beta chains below, sequenced in a study of blood T cell repertoires in COVID-19. The table came from immunoSEQ multiplex PCR; TCRdb's copy has only in-frame clones and leaves some out. The sample consists of approximately 150,000 clones, around 89% of them appearing once. Sequencing used peripheral blood. These receptor sequences come from a human donor with COVID-19, enrolled during active disease. The donor label of this sample is uncertain.

This chain connects TRBV7-2 to TRBJ1-1; no reliable D call. Germline loops: CDR1 SGHTA, CDR2 FQGNSA. V lost 3 bases and J 5 bases, leaving 13 bases between the germline ends. CDR3 size: 14 residues. CDR3 bases: TGTGCCAGCAGCTTCGACTTGCGGCGGACTGAAGCTTTCTTT. Translating it yields CASSFDLRRTEAFF.

The rearrangement uses TRBV12-5 and TRBJ1-5; unclear D gene. The CDR3 consists of 18 residues. V lost 0 bases, J lost 2 bases, and 17 bases lay in between. Germline values: CDR1 LGHNT, CDR2 FRNRAP. CDR3 coding DNA: TGTGCTAGTGGTTTGGTACTGGCAGGCCGCCGTGGCAATCAGCCCCAGCATTTT. Encoded protein: CASGLVLAGRRGNQPQHF.